The 25 T cell receptor beta chains below all came from one sample that was sequenced in a study of T-cell memory formation after mild COVID-19. TCRdb re-analysed the 5' RACE reads in MiXCR, keeping a single row per CDR3 protein. In the table there are around 160,000 distinct CDR3 sequences, around 10% of which are singletons. The sequenced sample consisted of PBMCs or a T cell subset sorted from them (not recorded which). The source of these receptors is a man younger than 35 who had mild COVID-19 (a few samples of this study predate the infection). Cell type and time point are not known.

The chain combines TRBV7-9 with TRBJ1-5; D unclear. Trimming pared 5 bases from V and 7 bases from J, leaving 12 bases between. From germline, CDR1 is SEHNR and CDR2 FQNEAQ (reference sequence). The CDR3 consists of 13 residues. CDR3 in amino acids: CASSPSSGQPQHF. The CDR3 DNA is TGTGCCAGCAGCCCATCAAGCGGGCAGCCCCAGCATTTT. Supplemented by reference TRBV7-9 and TRBJ1-5, the full variable domain reads DTGVSQNPRHKITKRGQNVTFRCDPISEHNRLYWYRQTLGQGPEFLTYFQNEAQLEKSRLLSDRFSAERPKGSFSTLEIQRTEQGDSAMYLCASSPSSGQPQHFGDGTRLSIL.

This clonotype was observed at least ten times. The rearrangement joins TRBV7-8 to TRBJ1-4, with 10 bases that match TRBD1. Germline CDR1 and CDR2: SGHVS and FQNEAQ. V dropped 5 bases and J dropped 3; count of bases not matched to a gene: 3. The CDR3 is 15 residues long. The CDR3 DNA sequence: TGTGCCAGCAGCCGACAGGGGGCGGCTAATGAAAAACTGTTTTTT. Its protein product is CASSRQGAANEKLFF.

This clonotype was observed a few times. CDR3 loop: CASGLVGAQETQYF. The CDR3 coding sequence is TGTGCTAGTGGTTTGGTAGGAGCTCAAGAGACCCAGTACTTC. This chain joins TRBV12-5 and TRBJ2-5; D is unresolved. The CDR3 has 14 residues. Germline CDR1 reads LGHNT; CDR2 reads FRNRAP. Trimming removed 0 bases at V and 2 bases at J, with 7 bases between. The variable domain in full, completed from reference TRBV12-5 and TRBJ2-5, reads DARVTQTPRHKVTEMGQEVTMRCQPILGHNTVFWYRQTMMQGLELLAYFRNRAPLDDSGMPKDRFSAEMPDATLATLKIQPSEPRDSAVYFCASGLVGAQETQYFGPGTRLLVL.

The CDR3 here is CASSAVPGGFSYEQYF. CDR3 in DNA: TGCGCCAGCAGCGCCGTGCCCGGGGGTTTTTCCTACGAGCAGTACTTC. The chain recombines TRBV5-1 with TRBJ2-7, with D perhaps TRBD2 (6 bases). Trimming took 4 bases from V and 1 from J, leaving 18 bases between them. CDR1 is SGHRS and CDR2 is YFSETQ in the germline V gene. The CDR3 length is 16 residues.

Written as DNA, the CDR3 is TGTGCCAGCAGCCGGGGACAGGGGGCAGTTGAAGCTTTCTTT. This translates into CASSRGQGAVEAFF. The chain employs TRBV2 and TRBJ1-1; 12 nucleotides line up with TRBD1. The germline V gene encodes CDR1 SNHLY and CDR2 FYNNEI. The CDR3 extends over 14 amino acids. After removal of 6 bases from V and 7 bases from J, the junction contained 6 bases not matched to a gene.

This clonotype was observed many times. The chain recombines TRBV24-1 with TRBJ2-1; D gene unclear. V was clipped by 3 bases and J by 13 bases, with 12 bases between them. Germline assignment: CDR1 KGHDR and CDR2 SFDVKD. This CDR3 is 12 amino acids long. The CDR3 loop reads CATSDGIREQFF. The CDR3 coding sequence is TGTGCCACCAGTGATGGGATAAGGGAACAGTTCTTC.

This clonotype is a singleton in its sample. The rearrangement uses TRBV2 and TRBJ2-3; D remains unclear. Germline-derived CDR1 and CDR2 are SNHLY and FYNNEI. The V and J ends lost 2 bases and 0 bases respectively, with 15 bases between them. This CDR3 is built from 17 residues. In DNA, the CDR3 is TGTGCCAGCAGTGAATTATGGACGGACCGTAGCACAGATACGCAGTATTTT. It codes for CASSELWTDRSTDTQYF. Full variable domain (outside the CDR3, taken from reference TRBV2 and TRBJ2-3): EPEVTQTPSHQVTQMGQEVILRCVPISNHLYFYWYRQILGQKVEFLVSFYNNEISEKSEIFDDQFSVERPDGSNFTLKIRSTKLEDSAMYFCASSELWTDRSTDTQYFGPGTRLTVL.

The genes are TRBV2 and TRBJ2-1; TRBD1 aligns across 11 bases. The CDR3 is made up of 12 amino acids. J lost 9 bases, V lost 6 bases, and 1 base had no gene match. Germline V gene data show CDR1 as SNHLY and CDR2 as FYNNEI. Here the CDR3 DNA reads TGTGCCAGCAGAGGGACAGGGGGTGAGCAGTTCTTC. Residues: CASRGTGGEQFF.

This clonotype came up many times. This sequence joins TRBV4-3 and TRBJ2-3; a possible D gene is TRBD2 (6 bases). The CDR3 loop spans 14 amino acids. The V end lost 8 bases, the J end lost 0 bases, and 12 bases lay between the germline ends. Germline V gene sequence: CDR1 LGHNA, CDR2 YSLEER. CDR3 sequence: CASSSGTSTDTQYF. The CDR3 DNA sequence: TGCGCCAGCTCTTCGGGGACTAGCACAGATACGCAGTATTTT.

This clonotype appeared a few times. The gene calls are TRBV3-1 and TRBJ1-2; tentatively, D is TRBD1 (5 bases). The CDR3 totals 13 residues. Per the germline V gene, CDR1 is LGHDT and CDR2 is YNNKEL (reference sequence). V lost 0 bases and J 7 bases, leaving 9 bases between the germline ends. The CDR3 bases are TGTGCCAGCAGCCAAGACCAGGGATTTGGCTACACCTTC. It codes for CASSQDQGFGYTF.

V gene TRBV7-8 combines with J gene TRBJ2-3; perhaps TRBD1 as D (6 bases). Looked up from germline, CDR1 is SGHVS and CDR2 is FQNEAQ. The V end lost 3 bases, the J end lost 9 bases, and 10 bases lay between the germline ends. This CDR3 has 12 residues. CDR3 bases: TGTGCCAGCAGCTTCCCAGGGGAAACGCAGTATTTT. Its translation is CASSFPGETQYF. Combining the CDR3 with reference TRBV7-8 and TRBJ2-3 gives the whole variable domain GAGVSQSPRYKVAKRGQDVALRCDPISGHVSLFWYQQALGQGPEFLTYFQNEAQLDKSGLPSDRFFAERPEGSVSTLKIQRTQQEDSAVYLCASSFPGETQYFGPGTRLTVL.

The chain joins TRBV7-6 to TRBJ2-1; 13 bases agree with TRBD2. V trimming: 5 bases; J trimming: 9 bases; junction bases outside the gene matches: 7. Germline V gene data show CDR1 as SGHVS and CDR2 as FNYEAQ. The CDR3 is 15 amino acids. CDR3 region: CASSPTSGGAREQFF. CDR3 DNA sequence: TGTGCCAGCAGCCCAACTAGCGGGGGGGCCCGTGAGCAGTTCTTC. Filled out from reference TRBV7-6 and TRBJ2-1, the complete variable domain reads GAGVSQSPRYKVTKRGQDVALRCDPISGHVSLYWYRQALGQGPEFLTYFNYEAQQDKSGLPNDRFSAERPEGSISTLTIQRTEQRDSAMYRCASSPTSGGAREQFFGPGTRLTVL.

This clonotype was detected a few times. The chain is built from TRBV10-3 and TRBJ1-1; D is ambiguous. Trimming cost V 5 bases and J 3 bases, with 10 bases left between them. The germline V gene encodes CDR1 ENHRY and CDR2 SYGVKD. The CDR3 runs to 13 residues. The CDR3 DNA reads as TGTGCCATCAGTCCCTCTCGGGACACTGAAGCTTTCTTT. Its protein is CAISPSRDTEAFF.

This clonotype was detected only a few times. This chain links TRBV5-1 with TRBJ1-3, with TRBD1 as a possible D gene (5 bases). This CDR3 contains 14 residues. The ends were cut back, 4 bases at V and 4 bases at J, with 12 bases in the middle. Germline V gives CDR1 SGHRS, CDR2 YFSETQ. In DNA, the CDR3 is TGCGCCAGCAGCAGGGACTTCGTCGGAAACACCATATATTTT. It yields the protein CASSRDFVGNTIYF.

This chain connects TRBV4-1 to TRBJ1-6; TRBD1 aligns across 9 bases. V gave up 3 bases and J gave up 10 bases; unmatched junction bases: 10. Germline loops: CDR1 MGHRA, CDR2 YSYEKL. CDR3 length: 16 residues. The CDR3 here is CASSHPGRDRDSPLHF. The CDR3 DNA follows: TGCGCCAGCAGCCACCCTGGAAGGGACAGGGACTCACCCCTCCACTTT.

V gene TRBV2 combines with J gene TRBJ2-1; TRBD1 matches at 10 bases. The CDR3 is made up of 14 amino acids. The V and J ends lost 4 bases and 4 bases, in that order; junction bases with no gene match: 1. CDR1 and CDR2 from the germline V gene are SNHLY and FYNNEI. The CDR3 region has the DNA TGTGCCAGCAGTGGGGACAGGGGTTACAATGAGCAGTTCTTC. It encodes CASSGDRGYNEQFF.

This clonotype was seen many times. The genes are TRBV20-1 and TRBJ2-5, with D tentatively TRBD2 (5 bases). The length of the CDR3 is 11 residues. Between the trimmed V and J ends, which lost 6 bases and 5 bases, there was a span of 10 bases. Germline CDR1 and CDR2: DFQATT and SNEGSKA (reference sequence). The chain's CDR3 is CSATLGETQYF. In nucleotides, the CDR3 is TGCAGTGCCACACTAGGGGAGACCCAGTACTTC.

J is TRBJ2-5 and V is TRBV6-6; D unclear. The CDR3 is 14 residues long. Germline lookup yields CDR1 MNHNY and CDR2 SVGAGI (reference sequence). V was shortened by 0 bases and J by 5 bases, with 10 bases between the two germline ends. The CDR3 sequence: CASSYSLGTETQYF. Here the CDR3 DNA reads TGTGCCAGCAGTTACTCCCTGGGTACCGAGACCCAGTACTTC.

This clonotype was picked up a small number of times. The chain couples TRBV5-1 to TRBJ2-7; D remains unclear. The germline V gene has CDR1 SGHRS and CDR2 YFSETQ. The length of the CDR3 is 14 residues. Trimming shortened V by 0 bases and J by 1 base, and 8 bases separated the two germline ends. The CDR3 spells CASSLDSTSYEQYF. DNA of the CDR3: TGCGCCAGCAGCTTGGACAGTACATCCTACGAGCAGTACTTC.

This clonotype came up a few times. The chain has TRBV4-1 and TRBJ1-1; D is uncertain. CDR1 is MGHRA, CDR2 YSYEKL, per germline. V was cut by 1 base and J by 8 bases, with 17 bases left in between. CDR3 length equals 15 residues. Written as DNA, the CDR3 is TGCGCCAGCAGCCAAGTTCCGGCGAGGGAGTTCGAAGCTTTCTTT. Translating it yields CASSQVPAREFEAFF.

In this sample, this clonotype turned up a few times. The CDR3 loop reads CASRPPFGVGTYTQYF. The CDR3 nucleotides read TGTGCCAGCCGACCCCCGTTCGGCGTGGGGACATATACGCAGTATTTT. The chain joins TRBV6-2 or TRBV6-3 to TRBJ2-3; weak D call: TRBD1 (6 bases). CDR3 size: 16 residues. Trimming pared 8 bases from V and 7 bases from J, leaving 25 bases between. Germline loops: CDR1 MNHEY, CDR2 SVGEGT.

This clonotype was detected ten times or more. The chain combines TRBV6-5 with TRBJ2-6, with TRBD2 identical over 8 bases. Looked up from germline, CDR1 is MNHEY and CDR2 is SVGAGI. The junction had 14 bases not matched to a gene; V was cut back by 8 bases and J by 2 bases. CDR3 size: 18 residues. CDR3 nucleotides: TGTGCCAGCCGTCGAAGAGGGTCCGGGAGGGCTGGGGCCAACGTCCTGACTTTC. Amino acids: CASRRRGSGRAGANVLTF.

This clonotype showed up just a few times. J is TRBJ2-3 and V is TRBV10-3; TRBD1 matches at 8 bases. CDR1 is ENHRY, CDR2 SYGVKD, per germline. J lost 5 bases, V lost 6 bases, and 1 base had no gene match. The CDR3 is 12 amino acids. CDR3 sequence reads: CAIRQGGDTQYF. For the CDR3, the DNA is TGTGCCATCAGACAGGGGGGAGATACGCAGTATTTT.

The chain links TRBV7-2 to TRBJ2-5; perhaps TRBD2 as D (5 bases). Between the trimmed V and J ends, which lost 3 bases and 2 bases, there was a span of 10 bases. CDR1 and CDR2 (germline): SGHTA, FQGNSA. CDR3 length equals 14 residues. The CDR3 loop reads CASSFGILQETQYF. CDR3 nucleotides: TGTGCCAGCAGCTTCGGGATTCTACAAGAGACCCAGTACTTC.

This clonotype was observed many times. The genes are TRBV15 and TRBJ1-1; the D gene is possibly TRBD1 (6 bases). Trimming left V 5 bases short and J 5 bases short, with 18 bases between. CDR3 length: 15 amino acids. CDR1 is LNHNV and CDR2 is YYDKDF in the germline V gene (reference sequence). CDR3 amino acids: CATSRTGGAGTEAFF. The CDR3 DNA is TGTGCCACCAGCCGAACCGGGGGCGCGGGAACTGAAGCTTTCTTT.